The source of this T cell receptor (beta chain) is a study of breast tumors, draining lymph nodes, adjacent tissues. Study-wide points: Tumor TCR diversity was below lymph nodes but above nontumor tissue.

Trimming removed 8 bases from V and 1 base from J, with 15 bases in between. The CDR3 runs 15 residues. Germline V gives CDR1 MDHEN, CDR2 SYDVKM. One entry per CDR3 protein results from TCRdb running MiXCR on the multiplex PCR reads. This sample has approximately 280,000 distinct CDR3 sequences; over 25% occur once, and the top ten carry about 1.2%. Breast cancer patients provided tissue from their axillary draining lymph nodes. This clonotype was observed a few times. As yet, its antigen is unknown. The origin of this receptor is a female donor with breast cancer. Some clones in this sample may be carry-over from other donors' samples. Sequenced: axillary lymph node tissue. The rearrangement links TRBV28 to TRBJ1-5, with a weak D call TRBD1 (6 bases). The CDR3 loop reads CASGATGQSNQPQHF. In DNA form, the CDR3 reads TGTGCCAGCGGAGCCACCGGACAGAGCAATCAGCCCCAGCATTTT.